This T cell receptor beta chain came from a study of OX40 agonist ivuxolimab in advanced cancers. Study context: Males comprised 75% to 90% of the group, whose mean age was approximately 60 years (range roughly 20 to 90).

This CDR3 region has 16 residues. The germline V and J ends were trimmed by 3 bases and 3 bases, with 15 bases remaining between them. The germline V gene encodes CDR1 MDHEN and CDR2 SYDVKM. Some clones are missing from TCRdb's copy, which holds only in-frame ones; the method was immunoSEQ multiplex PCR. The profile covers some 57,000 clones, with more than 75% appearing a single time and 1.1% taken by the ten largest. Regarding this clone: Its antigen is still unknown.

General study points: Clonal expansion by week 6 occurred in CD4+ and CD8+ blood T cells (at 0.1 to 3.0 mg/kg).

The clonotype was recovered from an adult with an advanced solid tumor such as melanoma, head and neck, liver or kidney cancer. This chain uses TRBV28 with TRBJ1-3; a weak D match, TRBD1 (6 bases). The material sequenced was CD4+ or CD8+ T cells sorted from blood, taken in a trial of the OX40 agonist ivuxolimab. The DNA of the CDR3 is TGTGCCAGCAGTTTTTTCTCGGGGGGCGTTGGAAACACCATATATTTT. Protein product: CASSFFSGGVGNTIYF. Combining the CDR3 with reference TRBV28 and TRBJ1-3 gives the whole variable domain DVKVTQSSRYLVKRTGEKVFLECVQDMDHENMFWYRQDPGLGLRLIYFSYDVKMKEKGDIPEGYSVSREKKERFSLILESASTNQTSMYLCASSFFSGGVGNTIYFGEGSWLTVV.